This paragraph covers one T cell receptor beta chain sequence. This clone's antigen is unknown. Base qualities were left out, and no much larger clone turns up one base away. Libraries were built with the immunoSEQ multiplex PCR assay. TCRdb limited this immuneACCESS table to in-frame rearrangements with V and J called. A share of clones is missing; checked studies link under half to unresolved V genes, and the rest is unexplained. In all, the sample holds about 64,000 clones, and about nine tenths of those were seen once. Of the sample, approximately 1.3% falls within the top ten clones. The data were taken from a study of T cell changes during pregnancy in multiple sclerosis (dated by TCRdb to between 2018 and 2021). For the wider study: The study looked at changes in the T cell repertoire across pregnancy in women with multiple sclerosis.

From its cysteine to its phenylalanine, the CDR3 spans 12 amino acids. Of the read, only the CDR3 DNA is kept; its 36 bases are in frame from base 1. Trimming leaves V shorter by 6 bases and J shorter by 5 bases, with the junction holding 0 bases beyond the gene matches. CDR1 and CDR2, looked up from the germline V gene, are MNHEY and SVGAGI. Sequences were derived from peripheral blood, sampled in the second trimester of pregnancy. The V and J segments used are TRBV6-5 and TRBJ1-5, and 8 junctional nucleotides match TRBD1. The origin of this receptor is a female donor with multiple sclerosis, enrolled in a pregnancy study. The DNA reads as follows: TGTGCCAGCAGACAGGGGGATCAGCCCCAGCATTTT. Translated, this is CASRQGDQPQHF.